This T cell receptor (beta chain) came from a study of human T cells and chemical hapten exposure. Each CDR3 protein gets one entry after TCRdb re-called the RACE reads with MiXCR. The table lists about 360,000 distinct CDR3 sequences, nearly 5% of them singletons. The CDR3 loop spans 15 amino acids. The germline gives CDR1 DFQATT, CDR2 SNEGSKA (reference sequence). The V and J ends lost 6 bases and 8 bases, in that order; junction bases with no gene match: 12. This clonotype was detected only a few times. Sample time point: patch test 1, 2 weeks after DPC sensitization. Treatment here: therapeutic diphenylcyclopropenone sensitization with weekly scalp DPC.

The receptor was derived from a woman aged 50 to 65 with alopecia areata. Some clones in this sample may be carry-over from other donors' samples. The gene calls are TRBV20-1 and TRBJ1-5; TRBD1 aligns across 11 bases. Source: whole blood, taken in connection with sensitization to the hapten diphenylcyclopropenone (DPC). As DNA, the CDR3 is TGCAGTGCGATAGGACAGGGGGCGATCAGGGAGCCCCAGCATTTT. Its translation is CSAIGQGAIREPQHF.